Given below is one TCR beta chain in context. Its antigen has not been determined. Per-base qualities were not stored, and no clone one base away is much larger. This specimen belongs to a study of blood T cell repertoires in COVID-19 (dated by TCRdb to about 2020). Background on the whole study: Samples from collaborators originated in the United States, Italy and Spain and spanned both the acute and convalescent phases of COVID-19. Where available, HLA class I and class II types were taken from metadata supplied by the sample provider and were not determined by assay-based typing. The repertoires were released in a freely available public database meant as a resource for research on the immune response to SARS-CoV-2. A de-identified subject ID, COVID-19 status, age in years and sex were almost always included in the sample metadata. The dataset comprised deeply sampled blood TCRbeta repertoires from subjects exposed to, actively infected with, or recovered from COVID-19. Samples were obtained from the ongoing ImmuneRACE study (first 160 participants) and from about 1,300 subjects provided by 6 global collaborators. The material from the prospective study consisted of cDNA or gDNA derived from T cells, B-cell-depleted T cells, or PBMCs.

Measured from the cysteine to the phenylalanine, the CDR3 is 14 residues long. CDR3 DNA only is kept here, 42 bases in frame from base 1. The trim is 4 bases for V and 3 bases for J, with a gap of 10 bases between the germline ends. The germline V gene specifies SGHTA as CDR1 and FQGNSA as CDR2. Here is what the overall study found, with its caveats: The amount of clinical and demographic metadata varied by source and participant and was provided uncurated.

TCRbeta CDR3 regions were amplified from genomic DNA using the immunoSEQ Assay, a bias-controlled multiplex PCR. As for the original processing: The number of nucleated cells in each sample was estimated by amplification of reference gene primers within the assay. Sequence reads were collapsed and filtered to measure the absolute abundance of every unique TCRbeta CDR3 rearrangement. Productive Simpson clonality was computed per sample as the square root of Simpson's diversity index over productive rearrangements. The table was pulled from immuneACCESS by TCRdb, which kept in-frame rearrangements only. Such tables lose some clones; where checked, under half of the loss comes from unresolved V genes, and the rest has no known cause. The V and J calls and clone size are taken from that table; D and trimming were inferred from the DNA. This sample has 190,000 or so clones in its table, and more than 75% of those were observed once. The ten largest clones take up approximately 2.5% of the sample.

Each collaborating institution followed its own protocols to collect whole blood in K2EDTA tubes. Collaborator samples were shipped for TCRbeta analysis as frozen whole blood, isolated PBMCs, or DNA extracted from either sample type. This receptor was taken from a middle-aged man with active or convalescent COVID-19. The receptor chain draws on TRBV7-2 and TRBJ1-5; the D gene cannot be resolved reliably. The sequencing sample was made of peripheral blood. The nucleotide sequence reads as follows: TGTGCCAGCAGCTCCCGTGGAGTCAATCAGCCCCAGCATTTT. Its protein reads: CASSSRGVNQPQHF.